Reported below is one T cell receptor beta chain. TCRdb independently ran MiXCR on the 5' RACE reads; one entry per CDR3 protein. The data contain 400,000 to 450,000 distinct CDR3 sequences, approximately 19% of them singletons. These data come from a study of T cells after yellow fever vaccination. The TCR sequence derives from a man younger than 35 who received the YFV17D yellow fever vaccine. The sequencing used PBMCs, collected before the yellow fever booster vaccination.

DNA for the CDR3: TGCAGTGCTAGCCACTTAGGGAGGGAAGACACTGAAGCTTTCTTT. Protein: CSASHLGREDTEAFF. The rearrangement links TRBV20-1 to TRBJ1-1; D gene uncertain. The CDR3 has 15 residues. Germline CDR1 DFQATT, CDR2 SNEGSKA (reference sequence). V lost 3 bases to trimming and J lost 3 bases, with 17 bases between them.